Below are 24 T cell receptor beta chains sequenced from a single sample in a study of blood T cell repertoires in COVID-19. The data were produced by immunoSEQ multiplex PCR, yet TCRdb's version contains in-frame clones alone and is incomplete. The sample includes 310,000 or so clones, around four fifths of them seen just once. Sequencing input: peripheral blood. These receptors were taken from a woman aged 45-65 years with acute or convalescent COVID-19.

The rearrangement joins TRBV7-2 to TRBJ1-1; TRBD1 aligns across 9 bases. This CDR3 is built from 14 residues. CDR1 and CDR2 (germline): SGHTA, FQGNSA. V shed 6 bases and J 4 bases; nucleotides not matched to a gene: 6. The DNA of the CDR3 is TGTGCCAGCAGAACGGGACAGGGACTCACTGAAGCTTTCTTT. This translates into CASRTGQGLTEAFF. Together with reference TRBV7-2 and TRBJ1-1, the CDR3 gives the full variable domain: GAGVSQSPSNKVTEKGKDVELRCDPISGHTALYWYRQSLGQGLEFLIYFQGNSAPDKSGLPSDRFSAERTGGSVSTLTIQRTQQEDSAVYLCASRTGQGLTEAFFGQGTRLTVV.

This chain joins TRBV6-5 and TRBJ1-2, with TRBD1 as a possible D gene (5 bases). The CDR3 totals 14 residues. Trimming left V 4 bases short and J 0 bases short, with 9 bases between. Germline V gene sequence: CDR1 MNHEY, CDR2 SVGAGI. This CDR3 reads CASSFGQSNYGYTF. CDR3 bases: TGTGCCAGCAGTTTCGGACAATCTAACTATGGCTACACCTTC.

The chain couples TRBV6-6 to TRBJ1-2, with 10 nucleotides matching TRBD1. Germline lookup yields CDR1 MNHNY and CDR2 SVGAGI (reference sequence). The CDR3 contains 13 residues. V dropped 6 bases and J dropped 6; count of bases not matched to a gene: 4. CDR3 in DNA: TGTGCCAGCAGACCGGGACAGGGGAATGGCTACACCTTC. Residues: CASRPGQGNGYTF.

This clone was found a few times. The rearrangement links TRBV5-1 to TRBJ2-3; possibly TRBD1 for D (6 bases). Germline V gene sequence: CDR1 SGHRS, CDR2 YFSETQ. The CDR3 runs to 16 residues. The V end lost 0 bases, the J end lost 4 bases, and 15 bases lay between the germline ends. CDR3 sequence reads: CASSLGELGGADTQYF. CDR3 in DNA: TGCGCCAGCAGCTTGGGGGAACTAGGGGGAGCAGATACGCAGTATTTT.

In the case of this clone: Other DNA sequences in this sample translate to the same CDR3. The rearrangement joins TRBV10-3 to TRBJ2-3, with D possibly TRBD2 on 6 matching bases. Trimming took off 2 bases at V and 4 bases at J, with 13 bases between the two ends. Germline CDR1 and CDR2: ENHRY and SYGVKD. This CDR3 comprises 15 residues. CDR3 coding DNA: TGTGCCATCAGTGAGGGGGGGAACGGGGCAGATACGCAGTATTTT. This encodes CAISEGGNGADTQYF.

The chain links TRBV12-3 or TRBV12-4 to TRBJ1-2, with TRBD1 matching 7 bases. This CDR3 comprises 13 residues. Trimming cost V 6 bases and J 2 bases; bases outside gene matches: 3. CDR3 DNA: TGTGCCAGCAGGAGGGGACAGAACTATGGCTACACCTTC. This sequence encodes CASRRGQNYGYTF.

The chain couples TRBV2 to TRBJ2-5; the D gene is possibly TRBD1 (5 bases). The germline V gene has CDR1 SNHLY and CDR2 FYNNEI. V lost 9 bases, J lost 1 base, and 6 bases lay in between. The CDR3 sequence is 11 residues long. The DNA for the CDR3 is TGTGCCAGGGGGCTCCAAGAGACCCAGTACTTC. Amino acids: CARGLQETQYF.

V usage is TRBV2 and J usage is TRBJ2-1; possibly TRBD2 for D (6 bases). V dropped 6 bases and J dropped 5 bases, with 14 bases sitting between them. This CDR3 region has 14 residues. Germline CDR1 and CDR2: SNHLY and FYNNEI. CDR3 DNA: TGTGCCAGCAGCCTTATGGGCGGGGACAATGAGCAGTTCTTC. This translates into CASSLMGGDNEQFF.

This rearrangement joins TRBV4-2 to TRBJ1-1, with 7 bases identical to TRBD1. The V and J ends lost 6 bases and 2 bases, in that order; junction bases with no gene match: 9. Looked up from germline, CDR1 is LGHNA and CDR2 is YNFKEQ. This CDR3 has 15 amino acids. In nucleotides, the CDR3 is TGTGCCAGCAGGCGAGAGTCAGGGGGAAACACTGAAGCTTTCTTT. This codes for CASRRESGGNTEAFF.

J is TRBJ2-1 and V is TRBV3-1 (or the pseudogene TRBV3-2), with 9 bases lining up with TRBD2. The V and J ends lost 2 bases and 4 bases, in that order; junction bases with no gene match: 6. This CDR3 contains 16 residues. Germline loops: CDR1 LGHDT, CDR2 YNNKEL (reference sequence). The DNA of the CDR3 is TGTGCCAGCAGCCAACCCCGCGGGAGGGTTTACAATGAGCAGTTCTTC. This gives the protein CASSQPRGRVYNEQFF.

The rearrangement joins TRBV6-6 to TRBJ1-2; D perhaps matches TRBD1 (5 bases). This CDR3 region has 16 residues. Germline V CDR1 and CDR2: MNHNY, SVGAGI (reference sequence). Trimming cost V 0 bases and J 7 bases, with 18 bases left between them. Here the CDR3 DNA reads TGTGCCAGCAGTTACTCCGGGAGGGGAGGAGCAGGTGGCTACACCTTC. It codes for CASSYSGRGGAGGYTF.

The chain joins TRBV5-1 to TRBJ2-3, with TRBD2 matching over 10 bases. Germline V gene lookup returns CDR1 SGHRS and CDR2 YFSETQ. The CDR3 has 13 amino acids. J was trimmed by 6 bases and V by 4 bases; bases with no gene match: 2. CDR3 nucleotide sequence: TGCGCCAGCAGCCGGGGACTAGCGGATACGCAGTATTTT. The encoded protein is CASSRGLADTQYF.

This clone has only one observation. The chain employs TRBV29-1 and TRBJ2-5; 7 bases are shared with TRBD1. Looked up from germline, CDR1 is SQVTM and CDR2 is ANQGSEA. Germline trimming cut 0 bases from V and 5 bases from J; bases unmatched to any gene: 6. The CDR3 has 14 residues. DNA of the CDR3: TGCAGCGTTGAAGAAGGGGGCTCGTGGGAGACCCAGTACTTC. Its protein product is CSVEEGGSWETQYF.

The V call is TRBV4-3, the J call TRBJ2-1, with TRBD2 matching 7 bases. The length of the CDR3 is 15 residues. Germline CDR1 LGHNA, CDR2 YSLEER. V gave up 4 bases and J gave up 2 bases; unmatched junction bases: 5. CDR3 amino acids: CASSPRGTTYNEQFF. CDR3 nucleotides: TGCGCCAGCAGCCCTAGAGGGACTACCTACAATGAGCAGTTCTTC.

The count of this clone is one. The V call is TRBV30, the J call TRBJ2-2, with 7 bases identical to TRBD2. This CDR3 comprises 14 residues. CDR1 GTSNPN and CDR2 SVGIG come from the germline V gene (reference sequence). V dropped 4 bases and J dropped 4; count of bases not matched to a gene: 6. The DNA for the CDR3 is TGTGCCTGGACGGCGGGAGCGGTCACCGGGGAGCTGTTTTTT. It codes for CAWTAGAVTGELFF.

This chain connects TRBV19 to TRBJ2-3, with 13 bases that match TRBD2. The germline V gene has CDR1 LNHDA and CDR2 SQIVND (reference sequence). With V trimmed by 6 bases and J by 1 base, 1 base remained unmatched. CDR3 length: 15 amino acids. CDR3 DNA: TGTGCCAGTAGCGGACTAGCGGGAGGCACAGATACGCAGTATTTT. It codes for CASSGLAGGTDTQYF.

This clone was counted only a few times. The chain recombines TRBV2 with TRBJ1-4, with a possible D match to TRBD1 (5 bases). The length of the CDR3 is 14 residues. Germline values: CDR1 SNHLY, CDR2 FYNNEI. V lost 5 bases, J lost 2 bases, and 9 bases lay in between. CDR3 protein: CASSSGGTNEKLFF. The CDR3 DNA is TGTGCCAGCAGTTCCGGGGGTACTAATGAAAAACTGTTTTTT. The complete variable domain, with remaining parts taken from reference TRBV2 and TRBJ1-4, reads EPEVTQTPSHQVTQMGQEVILRCVPISNHLYFYWYRQILGQKVEFLVSFYNNEISEKSEIFDDQFSVERPDGSNFTLKIRSTKLEDSAMYFCASSSGGTNEKLFFGSGTQLSVL.

The DNA of the CDR3 is TGTGCCAGCTCACCCGGGGCCCAGGGGGGCGCTGAAGCTTTCTTT. This codes for CASSPGAQGGAEAFF. The V gene is TRBV18, the J gene TRBJ1-1; 7 positions agree with TRBD1. The germline V gene encodes CDR1 KGHSH and CDR2 LQKENI. J lost 6 bases, V lost 3 bases, and 10 bases had no gene match. There are 15 residues in the CDR3.

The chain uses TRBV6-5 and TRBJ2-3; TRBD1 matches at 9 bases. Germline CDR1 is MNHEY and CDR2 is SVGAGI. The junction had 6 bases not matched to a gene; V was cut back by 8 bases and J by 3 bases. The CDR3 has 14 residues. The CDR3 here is CASQGTGRTDTQYF. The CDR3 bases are TGTGCCAGCCAAGGGACAGGGCGGACAGATACGCAGTATTTT.

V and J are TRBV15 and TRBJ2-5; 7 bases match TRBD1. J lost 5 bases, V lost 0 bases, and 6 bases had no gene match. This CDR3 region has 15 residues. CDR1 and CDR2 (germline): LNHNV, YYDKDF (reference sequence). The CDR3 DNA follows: TGTGCCACCAGCAGAGATGGCCCCAGGGGGGAGACCCAGTACTTC. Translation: CATSRDGPRGETQYF.

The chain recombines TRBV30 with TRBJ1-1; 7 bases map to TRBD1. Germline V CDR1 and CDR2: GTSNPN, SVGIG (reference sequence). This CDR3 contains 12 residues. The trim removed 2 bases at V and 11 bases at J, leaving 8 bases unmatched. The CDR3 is CAWSPSRGEAFF. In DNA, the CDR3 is TGTGCCTGGAGTCCCTCCAGGGGGGAGGCTTTCTTT.

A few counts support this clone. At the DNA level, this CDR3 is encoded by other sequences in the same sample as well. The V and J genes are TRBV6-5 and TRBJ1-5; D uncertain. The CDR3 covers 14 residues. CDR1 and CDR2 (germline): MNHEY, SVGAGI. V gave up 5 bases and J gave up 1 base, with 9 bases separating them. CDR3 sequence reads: CASSPGGSNQPQHF. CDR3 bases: TGTGCCAGCAGTCCCGGAGGGAGCAATCAGCCCCAGCATTTT.

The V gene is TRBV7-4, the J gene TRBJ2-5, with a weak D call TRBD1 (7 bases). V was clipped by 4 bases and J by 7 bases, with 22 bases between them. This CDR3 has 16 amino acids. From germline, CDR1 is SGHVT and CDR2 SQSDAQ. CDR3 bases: TGTGCCAGCAGCTCACCGCCGACTAGATCAGGGGGGACCCAGTACTTC. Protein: CASSSPPTRSGGTQYF.

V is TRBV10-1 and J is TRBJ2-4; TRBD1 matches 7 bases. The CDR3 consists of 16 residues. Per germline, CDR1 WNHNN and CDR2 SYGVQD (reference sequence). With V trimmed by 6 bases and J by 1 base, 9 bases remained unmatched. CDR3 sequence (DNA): TGCGCCAGCAGCGCCGACAGGGTTTTTGCCAAAAACATTCAGTACTTC. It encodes CASSADRVFAKNIQYF.